This T cell receptor beta chain is drawn from a study of shared clonotypes between healthy human individuals. With respect to this clone: Additional DNA sequences in this sample encode the identical CDR3.

As defined, naive CD8 cells were CD45RO-negative and positively selected for CCR7, with terminally differentiated effector memory CD45RA+ cells excluded. Generated by immunoSEQ multiplex PCR, the TCRdb table keeps only in-frame clones and is missing some. Among about 1,900,000 clones listed, about 94% were seen once. Trimming left V 5 bases short and J 0 bases short, with 10 bases between. The CDR3 spans 14 residues. Per the germline V gene, CDR1 is SEHNR and CDR2 is FQNEAQ (reference sequence). This chain uses TRBV7-9 with TRBJ2-5, with D possibly TRBD1 on 6 matching bases. This clonotype originated in a man in his late teens or twenties in good health. The sample consisted of naive CD8+ T cells sorted from blood. CDR3 protein: CASSPDSYQETQYF. Written as DNA, the CDR3 is TGTGCCAGCAGCCCGGACAGCTACCAAGAGACCCAGTACTTC.